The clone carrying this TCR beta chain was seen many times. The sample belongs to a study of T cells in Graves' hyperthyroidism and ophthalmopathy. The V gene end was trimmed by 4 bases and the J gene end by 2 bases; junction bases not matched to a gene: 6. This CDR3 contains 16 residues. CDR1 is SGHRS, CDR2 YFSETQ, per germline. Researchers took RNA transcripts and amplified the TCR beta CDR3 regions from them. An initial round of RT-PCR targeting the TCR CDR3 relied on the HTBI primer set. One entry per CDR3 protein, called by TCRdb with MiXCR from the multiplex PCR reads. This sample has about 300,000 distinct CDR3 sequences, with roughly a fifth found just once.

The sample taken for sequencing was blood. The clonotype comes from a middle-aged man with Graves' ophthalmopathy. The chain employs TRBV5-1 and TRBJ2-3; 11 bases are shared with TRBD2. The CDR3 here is CASSRGTSGNTDTQYF. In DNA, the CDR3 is TGCGCCAGCAGCCGAGGGACTAGCGGAAACACAGATACGCAGTATTTT.